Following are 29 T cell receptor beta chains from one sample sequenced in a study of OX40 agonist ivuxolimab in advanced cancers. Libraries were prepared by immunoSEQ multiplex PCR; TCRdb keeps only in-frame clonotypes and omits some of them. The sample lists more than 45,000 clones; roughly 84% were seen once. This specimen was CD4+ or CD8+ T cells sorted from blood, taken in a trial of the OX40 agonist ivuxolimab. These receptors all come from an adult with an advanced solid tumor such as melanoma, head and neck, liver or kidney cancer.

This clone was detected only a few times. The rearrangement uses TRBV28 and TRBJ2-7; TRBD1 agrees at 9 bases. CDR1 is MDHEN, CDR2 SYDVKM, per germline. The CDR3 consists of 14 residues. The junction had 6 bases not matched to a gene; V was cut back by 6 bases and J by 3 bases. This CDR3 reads CASSYGTGSYEQYF. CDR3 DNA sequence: TGTGCCAGCAGCTACGGGACAGGGAGCTACGAGCAGTACTTC.

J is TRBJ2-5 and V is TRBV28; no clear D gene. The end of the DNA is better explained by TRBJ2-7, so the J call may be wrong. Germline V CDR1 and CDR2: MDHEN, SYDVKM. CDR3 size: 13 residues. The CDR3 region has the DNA TGTGCCAGCAGTTTATCGTCTCGAAACGAGCAGTACTTC. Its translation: CASSLSSRNEQYF.

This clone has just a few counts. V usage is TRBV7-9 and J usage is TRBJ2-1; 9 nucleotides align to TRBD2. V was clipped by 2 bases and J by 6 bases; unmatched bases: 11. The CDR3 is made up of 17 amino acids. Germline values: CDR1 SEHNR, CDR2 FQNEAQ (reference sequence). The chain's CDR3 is CASSLTRVAGGANEQFF. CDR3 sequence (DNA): TGTGCCAGCAGCTTAACCCGTGTCGCGGGAGGGGCCAATGAGCAGTTCTTC.

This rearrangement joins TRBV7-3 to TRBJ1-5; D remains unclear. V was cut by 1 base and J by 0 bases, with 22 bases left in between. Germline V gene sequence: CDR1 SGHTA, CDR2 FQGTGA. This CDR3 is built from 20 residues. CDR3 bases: TGTGCCAGCAGCTTAATGGTATCGGGCCGCAGGACTTATAGCAATCAGCCCCAGCATTTT. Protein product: CASSLMVSGRRTYSNQPQHF.

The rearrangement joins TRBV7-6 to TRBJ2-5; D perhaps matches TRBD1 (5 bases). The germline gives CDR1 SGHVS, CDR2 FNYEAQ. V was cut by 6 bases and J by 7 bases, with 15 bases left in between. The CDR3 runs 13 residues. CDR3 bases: TGTGCCAGCAGAGAAGGCAGGGAAGGGACCCAGTACTTC. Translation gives CASREGREGTQYF.

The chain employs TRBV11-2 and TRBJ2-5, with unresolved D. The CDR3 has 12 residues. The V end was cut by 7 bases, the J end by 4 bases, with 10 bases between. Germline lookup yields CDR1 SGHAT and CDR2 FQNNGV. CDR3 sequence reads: CASTHGPETQYF. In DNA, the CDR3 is TGTGCCAGCACCCACGGCCCAGAGACCCAGTACTTC. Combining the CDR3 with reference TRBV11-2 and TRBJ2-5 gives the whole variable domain EAGVAQSPRYKIIEKRQSVAFWCNPISGHATLYWYQQILGQGPKLLIQFQNNGVVDDSQLPKDRFSAERLKGVDSTLKIQPAKLEDSAVYLCASTHGPETQYFGPGTRLLVL.

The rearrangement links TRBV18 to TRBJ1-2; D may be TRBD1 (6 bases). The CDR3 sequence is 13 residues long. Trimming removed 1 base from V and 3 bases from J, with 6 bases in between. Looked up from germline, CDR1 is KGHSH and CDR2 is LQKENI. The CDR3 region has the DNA TGTGCCAGCTCACCACAGGGGGACTATGGCTACACCTTC. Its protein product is CASSPQGDYGYTF. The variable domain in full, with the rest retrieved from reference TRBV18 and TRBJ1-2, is NAGVMQNPRHLVRRRGQEARLRCSPMKGHSHVYWYRQLPEEGLKFMVYLQKENIIDESGMPKERFSAEFPKEGPSILRIQQVVRGDSAAYFCASSPQGDYGYTFGSGTRLTVV.

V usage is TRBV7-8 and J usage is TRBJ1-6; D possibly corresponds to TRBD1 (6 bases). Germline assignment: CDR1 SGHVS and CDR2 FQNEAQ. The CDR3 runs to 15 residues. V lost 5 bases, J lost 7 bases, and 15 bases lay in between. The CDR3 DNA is TGTGCCAGCAGCCCCGCTCGGGGGGCCAATTCACCCCTCCACTTT. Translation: CASSPARGANSPLHF.

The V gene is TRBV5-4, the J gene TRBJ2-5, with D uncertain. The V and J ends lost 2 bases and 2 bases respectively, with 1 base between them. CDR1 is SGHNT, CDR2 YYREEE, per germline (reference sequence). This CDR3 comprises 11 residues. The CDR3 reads CASSLQETQYF. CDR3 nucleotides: TGTGCCAGCAGCTTACAAGAGACCCAGTACTTC. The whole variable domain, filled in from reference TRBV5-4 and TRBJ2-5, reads ETGVTQSPTHLIKTRGQQVTLRCSSQSGHNTVSWYQQALGQGPQFIFQYYREEENGRGNFPPRFSGLQFPNYSSELNVNALELDDSALYLCASSLQETQYFGPGTRLLVL.

The CDR3 coding sequence is TGTGCCAGCAGTCCCGATCTCACAGATACGCAGTATTTT. Encoded protein: CASSPDLTDTQYF. The rearrangement joins TRBV28 to TRBJ2-3; D call uncertain. Trimming took 5 bases from V and 2 from J, leaving 8 bases between them. The CDR3 length is 13 residues. The germline V gene encodes CDR1 MDHEN and CDR2 SYDVKM.

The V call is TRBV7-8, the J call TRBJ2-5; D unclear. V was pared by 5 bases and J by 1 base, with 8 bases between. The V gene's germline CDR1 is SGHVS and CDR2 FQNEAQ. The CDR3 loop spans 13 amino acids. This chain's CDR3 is CASSLDGQETQYF. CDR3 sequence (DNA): TGTGCCAGCAGCCTTGATGGCCAAGAGACCCAGTACTTC.

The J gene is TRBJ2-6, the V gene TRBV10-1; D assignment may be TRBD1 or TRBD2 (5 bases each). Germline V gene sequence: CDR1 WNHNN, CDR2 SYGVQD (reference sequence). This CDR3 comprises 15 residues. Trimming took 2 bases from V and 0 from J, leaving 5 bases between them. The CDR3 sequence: CASSEGGSGANVLTF. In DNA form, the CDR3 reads TGCGCCAGCAGTGAGGGGGGCTCTGGGGCCAACGTCCTGACTTTC.

The CDR3 coding sequence is TGTGCCACCATCCGGGGACCGATTAACTATGGCTACACCTTC. Translated, it gives CATIRGPINYGYTF. The V gene is TRBV2, the J gene TRBJ1-2, with D perhaps TRBD1 (5 bases). Germline assignment: CDR1 SNHLY and CDR2 FYNNEI. There are 14 residues in the CDR3. V lost 10 bases and J lost 1, with 16 bases in between. Full variable domain (remainder filled in from reference TRBV2 and TRBJ1-2): EPEVTQTPSHQVTQMGQEVILRCVPISNHLYFYWYRQILGQKVEFLVSFYNNEISEKSEIFDDQFSVERPDGSNFTLKIRSTKLEDSAMYFCATIRGPINYGYTFGSGTRLTVV.

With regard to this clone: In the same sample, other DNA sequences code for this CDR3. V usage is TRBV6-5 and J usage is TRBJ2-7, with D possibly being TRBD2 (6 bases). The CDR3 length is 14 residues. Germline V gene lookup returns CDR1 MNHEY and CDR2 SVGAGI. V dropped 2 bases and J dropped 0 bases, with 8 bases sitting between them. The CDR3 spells CASSYIGSSYEQYF. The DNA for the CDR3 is TGTGCCAGCAGTTACATCGGGAGCTCCTACGAGCAGTACTTC.

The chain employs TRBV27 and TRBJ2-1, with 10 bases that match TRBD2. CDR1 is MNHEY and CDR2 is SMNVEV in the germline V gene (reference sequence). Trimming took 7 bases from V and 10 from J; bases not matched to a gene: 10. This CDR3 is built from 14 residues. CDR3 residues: CASKSGGVVWEQFF. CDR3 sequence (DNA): TGTGCCAGCAAGAGCGGGGGGGTGGTATGGGAGCAGTTCTTC.

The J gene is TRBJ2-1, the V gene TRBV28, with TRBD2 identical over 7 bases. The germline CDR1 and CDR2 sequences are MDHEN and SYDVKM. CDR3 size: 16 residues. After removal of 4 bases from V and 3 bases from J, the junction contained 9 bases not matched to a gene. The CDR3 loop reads CASSSGGAGIYNEQFF. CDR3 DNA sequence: TGTGCCAGCAGTTCGGGGGGAGCGGGTATCTACAATGAGCAGTTCTTC.

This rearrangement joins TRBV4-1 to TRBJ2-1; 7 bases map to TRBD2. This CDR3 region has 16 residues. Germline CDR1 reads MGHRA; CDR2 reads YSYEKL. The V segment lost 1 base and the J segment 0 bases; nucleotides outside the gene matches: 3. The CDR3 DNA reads TGCGCCAGCAGCCAAGCGGGACTATCCTCCTACAATGAGCAGTTCTTC. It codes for CASSQAGLSSYNEQFF.

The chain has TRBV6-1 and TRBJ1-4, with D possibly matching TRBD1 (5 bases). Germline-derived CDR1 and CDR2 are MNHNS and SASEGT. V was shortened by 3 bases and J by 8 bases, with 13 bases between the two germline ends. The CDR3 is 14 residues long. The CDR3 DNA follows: TGTGCCAGCAGTGACGCGCAGGGTTGGGAAAAACTGTTTTTT. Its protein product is CASSDAQGWEKLFF.

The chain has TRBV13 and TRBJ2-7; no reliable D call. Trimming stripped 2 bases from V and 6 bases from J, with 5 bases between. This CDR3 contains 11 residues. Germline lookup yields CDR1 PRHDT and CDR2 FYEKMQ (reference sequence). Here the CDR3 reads CASSLKGEQYF. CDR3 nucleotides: TGTGCCAGCAGCTTAAAAGGCGAGCAGTACTTC.

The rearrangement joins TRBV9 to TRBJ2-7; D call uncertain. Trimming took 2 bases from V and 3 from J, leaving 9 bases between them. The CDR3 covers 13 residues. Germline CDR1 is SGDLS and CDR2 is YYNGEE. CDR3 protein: CASSVSDRYEQYF. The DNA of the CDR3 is TGTGCCAGCAGCGTCAGTGACCGCTACGAGCAGTACTTC.

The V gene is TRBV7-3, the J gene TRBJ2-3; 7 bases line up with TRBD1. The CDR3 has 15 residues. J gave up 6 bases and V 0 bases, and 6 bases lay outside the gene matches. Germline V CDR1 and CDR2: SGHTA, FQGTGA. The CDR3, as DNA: TGTGCCAGCAGCTTAACAGGGGGCGGTTGGGATACGCAGTATTTT. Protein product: CASSLTGGGWDTQYF.

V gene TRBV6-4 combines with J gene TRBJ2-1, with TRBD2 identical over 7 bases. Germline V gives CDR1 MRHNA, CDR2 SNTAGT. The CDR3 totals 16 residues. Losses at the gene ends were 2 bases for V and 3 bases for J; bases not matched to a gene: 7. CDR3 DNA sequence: TGTGCCAGCAGTGACCAAGGCGGGAGTAGCTACAATGAGCAGTTCTTC. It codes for CASSDQGGSSYNEQFF.

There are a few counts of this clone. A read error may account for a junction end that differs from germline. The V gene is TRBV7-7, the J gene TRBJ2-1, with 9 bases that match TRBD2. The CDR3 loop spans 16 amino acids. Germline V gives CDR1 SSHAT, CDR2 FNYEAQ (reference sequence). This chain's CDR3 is CASSASSGSTVNEQFF. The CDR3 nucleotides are TGTGCTAGCAGCGCTAGTAGCGGGAGTACGGTTAATGAGCAGTTCTTC.

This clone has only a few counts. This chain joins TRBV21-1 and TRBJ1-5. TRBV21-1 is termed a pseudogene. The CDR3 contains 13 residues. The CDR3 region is CASGGGDGQPQHF. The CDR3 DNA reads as TGTGCCAGCGGAGGAGGGGATGGCCAGCCCCAGCATTTT.

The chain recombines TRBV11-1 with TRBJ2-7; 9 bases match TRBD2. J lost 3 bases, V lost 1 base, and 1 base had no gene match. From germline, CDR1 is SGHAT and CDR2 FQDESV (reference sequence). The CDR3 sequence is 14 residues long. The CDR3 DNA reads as TGTGCCAGCAGCTTAGAAGCGGGAGGCTACGAGCAGTACTTC. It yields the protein CASSLEAGGYEQYF.

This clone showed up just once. Written as DNA, the CDR3 is TGTGCCAGCACAGAAAGTATGGGACTAGCGGGACCCTCCTACAATGAGCAGTTCTTC. It is translated as CASTESMGLAGPSYNEQFF. This sequence joins TRBV28 and TRBJ2-1, with 13 bases lining up with TRBD2. The germline V gene encodes CDR1 MDHEN and CDR2 SYDVKM. Unmatched junction bases numbered 12, after V lost 7 bases and J lost 0 bases. CDR3 length equals 19 residues.

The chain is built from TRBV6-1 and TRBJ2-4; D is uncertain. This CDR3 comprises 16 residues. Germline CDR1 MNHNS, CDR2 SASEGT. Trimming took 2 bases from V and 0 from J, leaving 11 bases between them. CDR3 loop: CASSEILTVAKNIQYF. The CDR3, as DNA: TGTGCCAGCAGTGAAATTTTGACGGTAGCCAAAAACATTCAGTACTTC.

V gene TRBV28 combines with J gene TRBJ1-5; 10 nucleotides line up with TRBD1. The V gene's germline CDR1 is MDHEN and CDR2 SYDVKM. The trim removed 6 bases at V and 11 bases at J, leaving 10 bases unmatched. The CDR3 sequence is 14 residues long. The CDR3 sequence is CASRGQGSGLTQHF. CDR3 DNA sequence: TGTGCCAGCAGGGGACAGGGGTCGGGTCTGACCCAGCATTTT.

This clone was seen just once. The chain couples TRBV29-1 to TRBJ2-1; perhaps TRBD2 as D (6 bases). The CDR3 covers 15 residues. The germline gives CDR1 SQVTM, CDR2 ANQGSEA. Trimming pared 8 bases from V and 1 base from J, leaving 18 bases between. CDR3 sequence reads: CSKMGSGRSYNEQFF. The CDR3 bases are TGCAGCAAAATGGGTAGCGGAAGGTCCTACAATGAGCAGTTCTTC.